Shown below are 3 T cell receptor beta chains from a single sample sequenced in a study of blood T cell repertoires in COVID-19. Data came from immunoSEQ multiplex PCR; TCRdb stores just in-frame clones and leaves some out. Counted here are about 29,000 clones, 70% to 90% occurring once; the ten biggest clones make up 3.5% to 4.5%. Sequenced sample: peripheral blood. The source is a human donor in a cohort sampled during active COVID-19.

The chain carries TRBV15 and TRBJ2-7; 7 bases line up with TRBD1. Looked up from germline, CDR1 is LNHNV and CDR2 is YYDKDF (reference sequence). With V trimmed by 5 bases and J by 11 bases, 15 bases remained unmatched. This CDR3 is built from 14 residues. The CDR3, as DNA: TGTGCCACCAGCTCTTGGGACAGCGGTGAAGGGAAGTACTTC. Its translation: CATSSWDSGEGKYF.

This clone has just a few counts. The J gene is TRBJ2-2, the V gene TRBV7-9, with no clear D. The CDR3 has 12 amino acids. Germline V lookup: CDR1 SEHNR, CDR2 FQNEAQ (reference sequence). Trimming shortened V by 5 bases and J by 6 bases, and 7 bases separated the two germline ends. The CDR3 coding sequence is TGTGCCAGCAGCCCCTACGCCGGGGAGCTGTTTTTT. The encoded protein is CASSPYAGELFF. The full variable domain, completed using reference TRBV7-9 and TRBJ2-2, is DTGVSQNPRHKITKRGQNVTFRCDPISEHNRLYWYRQTLGQGPEFLTYFQNEAQLEKSRLLSDRFSAERPKGSFSTLEIQRTEQGDSAMYLCASSPYAGELFFGEGSRLTVL.

The rearrangement joins TRBV11-2 to TRBJ2-2; the D is unclear. From germline, CDR1 is SGHAT and CDR2 FQNNGV. The CDR3 runs to 14 residues. Trimming cost V 5 bases and J 7 bases, with 14 bases left between them. CDR3 DNA: TGTGCCAGCAGCCCCCCGCGATCGGGCGGGGAGCTGTTTTTT. It specifies CASSPPRSGGELFF.